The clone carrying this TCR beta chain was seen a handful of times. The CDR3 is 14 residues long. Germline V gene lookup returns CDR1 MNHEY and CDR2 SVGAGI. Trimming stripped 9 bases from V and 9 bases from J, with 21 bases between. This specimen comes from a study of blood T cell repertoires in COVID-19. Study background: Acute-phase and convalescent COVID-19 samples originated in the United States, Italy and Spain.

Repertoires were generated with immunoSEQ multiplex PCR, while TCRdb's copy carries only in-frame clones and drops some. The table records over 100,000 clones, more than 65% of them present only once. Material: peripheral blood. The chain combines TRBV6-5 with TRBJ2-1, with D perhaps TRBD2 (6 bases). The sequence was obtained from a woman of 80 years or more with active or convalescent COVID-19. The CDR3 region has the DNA TGTGCCAGTGAGCCACCACTAGCTTTCTCTGAGCAGTTCTTC. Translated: CASEPPLAFSEQFF.